The 16 T cell receptor beta chains below come from one sample, sequenced in a study of long-term antiretroviral therapy in people with HIV. The immunoSEQ assay was v3.0, run at survey level. Produced via immunoSEQ multiplex PCR; TCRdb's table is partial and in-frame only. The sample holds around 27,000 clones; more than 65% are singletons and the top ten take about 5.5%. Sample: unsorted PBMCs, taken 1.1 years before starting antiretroviral therapy. Every receptor here comes from a woman aged 25 to 39 with HIV.

V is TRBV13 and J is TRBJ1-4; D not resolved. Germline CDR1 reads PRHDT; CDR2 reads FYEKMQ (reference sequence). The ends were cut back, 5 bases at V and 4 bases at J, with 11 bases in the middle. This CDR3 has 14 residues. CDR3 amino acids: CASSPERYNEKLFF. The CDR3 DNA reads as TGTGCCAGCAGCCCGGAGCGTTATAATGAAAAACTGTTTTTT.

This clone was counted a few times. The chain carries TRBV25-1 and TRBJ1-6; no clear D gene. The CDR3 length is 13 residues. V was shortened by 6 bases and J by 7 bases, with 10 bases between the two germline ends. Germline CDR1 reads MGHDK; CDR2 reads SYGVNS. The CDR3 region is CASRSTDNSPLHF. CDR3 sequence (DNA): TGTGCCAGCAGATCGACGGACAATTCACCCCTCCACTTT.

This clone has a single count. The J gene is TRBJ2-5, the V gene TRBV4-1; 9 bases match TRBD2. V lost 4 bases to trimming and J lost 2 bases; unmatched junction nucleotides: 5. CDR1 is MGHRA, CDR2 YSYEKL, per germline. The CDR3 contains 15 residues. This chain's CDR3 is CASSRAGGDQETQYF. In nucleotides, the CDR3 is TGCGCCAGCAGCCGAGCGGGGGGAGATCAAGAGACCCAGTACTTC.

The chain couples TRBV6-1 to TRBJ1-1; D remains unclear. The germline CDR1 and CDR2 sequences are MNHNS and SASEGT. The CDR3 is 14 residues long. Trimming removed 8 bases from V and 1 base from J, with 14 bases in between. CDR3 DNA: TGTGCCAGCCGCGGGGTGACCTGGAACACTGAAGCTTTCTTT. Protein product: CASRGVTWNTEAFF.

The chain has TRBV9 and TRBJ2-2; 9 nucleotides align to TRBD1. The germline V gene has CDR1 SGDLS and CDR2 YYNGEE. The CDR3 consists of 16 residues. V was pared by 4 bases and J by 3 bases, with 7 bases of the junction left unmatched. The CDR3 DNA is TGTGCCAGCAGCACTTACAGGGGGCCCGACACCGGGGAGCTGTTTTTT. Translating it yields CASSTYRGPDTGELFF.

This clone came up once. The chain employs TRBV25-1 and TRBJ1-1; perhaps TRBD1 as D (6 bases). CDR1 is MGHDK and CDR2 is SYGVNS in the germline V gene. V lost 8 bases, J lost 10 bases, and 20 bases lay in between. There are 13 residues in the CDR3. The CDR3 sequence: CASLSEGPRGAFF. Written as DNA, the CDR3 is TGTGCCAGCCTTAGTGAGGGCCCCAGGGGAGCTTTCTTT.

The count of this clone is one. CDR3 nucleotide sequence: TGTGCCAGCAGCTTAGACGACAGGGCCTATAATTCACCCCTCCACTTT. It is translated as CASSLDDRAYNSPLHF. The chain has TRBV7-6 and TRBJ1-6; 7 bases are shared with TRBD1. The germline gives CDR1 SGHVS, CDR2 FNYEAQ. CDR3 length equals 16 residues. V lost 1 base and J lost 2; bases outside the gene matches: 2.

This clone has a single count. This sequence joins TRBV9 and TRBJ1-3; no firm D call. Trimming pared 7 bases from V and 3 bases from J, leaving 11 bases between. Germline V gives CDR1 SGDLS, CDR2 YYNGEE. CDR3 length: 13 residues. The CDR3 is CASARGDGNTIYF. The CDR3 region has the DNA TGTGCCAGCGCCCGCGGCGATGGAAACACCATATATTTT.

V usage is TRBV6-1 and J usage is TRBJ1-2; D remains unclear. Trimming took off 7 bases at V and 4 bases at J, with 16 bases between the two ends. The CDR3 runs 14 residues. CDR1 is MNHNS, CDR2 SASEGT, per germline. Here the CDR3 DNA reads TGTGCCAGCACCTTCATACGGCTAGGCTATGGCTACACCTTC. Amino acid sequence: CASTFIRLGYGYTF.

CDR3 loop: CASSGTDNQPQHF. Written as DNA, the CDR3 is TGTGCCAGCAGCGGGACAGATAATCAGCCCCAGCATTTT. The chain is built from TRBV6-1 and TRBJ1-5, with TRBD1 identical over 7 bases. CDR3 length equals 13 residues. Germline V CDR1 and CDR2: MNHNS, SASEGT. Losses at the gene ends were 6 bases for V and 4 bases for J; bases not matched to a gene: 3.

This chain uses TRBV9 with TRBJ1-2; D is undetermined. Trimming shortened V by 4 bases and J by 12 bases, and 7 bases separated the two germline ends. CDR1 is SGDLS and CDR2 is YYNGEE in the germline V gene. The CDR3 is 9 residues long. CDR3 DNA sequence: TGTGCCAGCAGCCTCCAGGACACCTTC. Translated: CASSLQDTF.

The gene calls are TRBV19 and TRBJ1-5, with D perhaps matching TRBD1 (5 bases). The CDR3 spans 14 residues. Trimming pared 3 bases from V and 5 bases from J, leaving 11 bases between. Germline CDR1 and CDR2: LNHDA and SQIVND (reference sequence). The CDR3 sequence: CASSILGEDQPQHF. CDR3 coding DNA: TGTGCCAGTAGTATTTTAGGGGAAGATCAGCCCCAGCATTTT.

The rearrangement joins TRBV10-3 to TRBJ1-2; 8 bases match TRBD1. CDR3 length equals 14 residues. Germline values: CDR1 ENHRY, CDR2 SYGVKD. V lost 5 bases to trimming and J lost 6 bases; unmatched junction nucleotides: 8. Written as DNA, the CDR3 is TGTGCCATCAGTTCCGGGACAGGAGGGAATGGCTACACCTTC. Its protein is CAISSGTGGNGYTF.

This clone came up once. The chain links TRBV2 to TRBJ2-3; D may correspond to TRBD1 or TRBD2 (6 bases each). Germline V gene lookup returns CDR1 SNHLY and CDR2 FYNNEI. The V end lost 6 bases, the J end lost 2 bases, and 15 bases lay between the germline ends. The CDR3 covers 15 residues. The CDR3 region has the DNA TGTGCCAGCAGGAGGGGGGATACCAACACAGATACGCAGTATTTT. Its protein is CASRRGDTNTDTQYF.

This chain joins TRBV7-8 and TRBJ1-2; the D is unclear. With 1 base removed from V and 4 bases from J, the gap between germline ends came to 10 bases. The CDR3 spans 14 residues. The germline V gene has CDR1 SGHVS and CDR2 FQNEAQ. This CDR3 reads CASSLEGIGYGYTF. The CDR3 bases are TGTGCCAGCAGCTTAGAGGGCATAGGCTATGGCTACACCTTC.

The J gene is TRBJ1-2, the V gene TRBV2; D unclear. The CDR3 has 13 residues. CDR1 and CDR2 from the germline V gene are SNHLY and FYNNEI. The ends were cut back, 1 base at V and 3 bases at J, with 6 bases in the middle. The CDR3 sequence: CASSEGSDYGYTF. In DNA form, the CDR3 reads TGTGCCAGCAGTGAAGGCTCGGACTATGGCTACACCTTC.